A single sample is the source of the 30 T cell receptor beta chains below, sequenced in a study of regulatory T cells in long-lasting Graves disease (dated by TCRdb to 2020 to 2023). Library preparation used multiplex PCR. The run used an Illumina HiSeq 4000. TCR beta libraries were built with iRepertoire HTBI primers and Arm-PCR amplification of CDR3 regions. Using fastp at Q25 and MiXCR, TCRdb reprocessed the public reads and kept productive beta chains. All rows with the same CDR3 protein become a single entry with the most common DNA and genes. This sample holds around 430,000 distinct CDR3 sequences; approximately 23% were observed only once. The ten largest clones take up around 14% of the sample. The sample's time point label, in plain terms: persistent/refractory GD, antithyroid drugs over 5 years with positive TRAb. For both TCR sequencing and RNA sequencing, RNA was extracted from PBMCs in TRIzol.

Sequenced material: peripheral blood mononuclear cells (PBMCs), taken when the disease was refractory, from a patient treated with antithyroid drugs. Every receptor here comes from a female donor with Graves disease.

This clonotype was picked up many times. A read error may produce the germline difference seen at one junction end. The chain is built from TRBV19 and TRBJ2-5, with D tentatively TRBD1 (5 bases). The length of the CDR3 is 13 residues. Per the germline V gene, CDR1 is LNHDA and CDR2 is SQIVND (reference sequence). This CDR3 reads CASTAGPEKTQYF. CDR3 in DNA: TGTGCAAGTACGGCAGGGCCGGAGAAGACCCAGTACTTC.

The rearrangement joins TRBV20-1 to TRBJ2-3; 10 bases map to TRBD2. Germline assignment: CDR1 DFQATT and CDR2 SNEGSKA (reference sequence). J gave up 4 bases and V 0 bases, and 4 bases lay outside the gene matches. The length of the CDR3 is 15 residues. DNA for the CDR3: TGCAGTGCTAGAGATCCTAGCGGGAGTGCAGATACGCAGTATTTT. Amino acids: CSARDPSGSADTQYF.

This clonotype was recorded at least ten times. The genes are TRBV20-1 and TRBJ1-4; D perhaps matches TRBD1 (6 bases). Trimming pared 5 bases from V and 8 bases from J, leaving 15 bases between. CDR1 and CDR2 from the germline V gene are DFQATT and SNEGSKA (reference sequence). There are 13 residues in the CDR3. The CDR3 region is CSAPSQGGEKLFF. The CDR3 region has the DNA TGCAGTGCTCCTTCACAGGGTGGAGAAAAACTGTTTTTT.

This clonotype was detected a few times. The chain couples TRBV19 to TRBJ1-2; unclear D gene. CDR3 length: 11 amino acids. Trimming stripped 9 bases from V and 4 bases from J, with 9 bases between. Germline CDR1 and CDR2: LNHDA and SQIVND (reference sequence). This CDR3 is CASAGLYGYTF. For the CDR3, the DNA is TGTGCCAGCGCTGGACTCTATGGCTACACCTTC. The whole variable domain, remainder taken from reference TRBV19 and TRBJ1-2, is DGGITQSPKYLFRKEGQNVTLSCEQNLNHDAMYWYRQDPGQGLRLIYYSQIVNDFQKGDIAEGYSVSREKKESFPLTVTSAQKNPTAFYLCASAGLYGYTFGSGTRLTVV.

This clonotype was seen a few times. The chain combines TRBV20-1 with TRBJ2-7; D perhaps matches TRBD2 (5 bases). This CDR3 has 12 amino acids. Per germline, CDR1 DFQATT and CDR2 SNEGSKA (reference sequence). Trimming left V 3 bases short and J 7 bases short, with 13 bases between. CDR3 sequence: CSASLEPGEQYF. The DNA of the CDR3 is TGCAGTGCTAGTCTGGAACCGGGGGAGCAGTACTTC.

This clonotype has a handful of counts. V usage is TRBV29-1 and J usage is TRBJ2-7, with 10 bases matching TRBD1. V shed 4 bases and J 4 bases; nucleotides not matched to a gene: 1. The CDR3 loop spans 12 amino acids. Germline-derived CDR1 and CDR2 are SQVTM and ANQGSEA. In nucleotides, the CDR3 is TGCAGCGTTGGGACAGGGGGTTACGAGCAGTACTTC. The encoded protein is CSVGTGGYEQYF.

The chain carries TRBV7-9 and TRBJ1-3; D uncertain. The CDR3 runs to 15 residues. Germline CDR1 is SEHNR and CDR2 is FQNEAQ (reference sequence). Deletions cut 5 bases from V and 2 bases from J, with 13 bases between. The CDR3 loop is CASSKQIGAGNTIYF. The CDR3 bases are TGTGCCAGCAGCAAACAGATAGGTGCTGGAAACACCATATATTTT.

Written as DNA, the CDR3 is TGTGCCAGCAGCCGGGGGACAGGGGTGGACACTGAAGCTTTCTTT. Its translation: CASSRGTGVDTEAFF. The chain uses TRBV11-3 and TRBJ1-1; 10 bases align to TRBD1. The CDR3 length is 15 residues. Germline V CDR1 and CDR2: SGHNT, YENEEA. V shed 5 bases and J 3 bases; nucleotides not matched to a gene: 6.

At least ten counts were recorded for this clonotype. The chain combines TRBV13 with TRBJ1-6; D is unclear. Trimming left V 3 bases short and J 9 bases short, with 6 bases between. The CDR3 is 12 residues long. The germline CDR1 and CDR2 sequences are PRHDT and FYEKMQ (reference sequence). The CDR3 DNA reads as TGTGCCAGCAGCTTTGAAGGTTCACCCCTCCACTTT. This encodes CASSFEGSPLHF.

V usage is TRBV5-5 and J usage is TRBJ2-2, with D uncertain. Between the trimmed V and J ends, which lost 3 bases and 1 base, there was a span of 13 bases. The V gene's germline CDR1 is SGHKS and CDR2 YYEKEE (reference sequence). This CDR3 has 16 amino acids. This CDR3 is CASSSEWGMNTGELFF. Written as DNA, the CDR3 is TGTGCCAGCAGCTCCGAGTGGGGAATGAACACCGGGGAGCTGTTTTTT.

Many counts were recorded for this clonotype. The CDR3 sequence is CASSEAVGETEAFF. CDR3 sequence (DNA): TGTGCCAGCAGTGAAGCAGTGGGGGAAACTGAAGCTTTCTTT. The genes are TRBV2 and TRBJ1-1; a weak D match, TRBD1 (5 bases). V was clipped by 0 bases and J by 5 bases, with 10 bases between them. This CDR3 comprises 14 residues. Germline values: CDR1 SNHLY, CDR2 FYNNEI.

This clonotype was recorded many times. The chain uses TRBV9 and TRBJ2-5; either TRBD1 or TRBD2 may fit D (5 bases each). This CDR3 contains 15 residues. The germline V and J ends were trimmed by 6 bases and 5 bases, with 20 bases remaining between them. The germline V gene has CDR1 SGDLS and CDR2 YYNGEE. This chain's CDR3 is CASNTTGPRAETQYF. In nucleotides, the CDR3 is TGTGCCAGCAACACTACGGGGCCTCGAGCTGAGACCCAGTACTTC.

The chain combines TRBV5-5 with TRBJ1-6; possible D gene TRBD1, 6 bases. Trimming took 5 bases from V and 11 from J, leaving 17 bases between them. The germline gives CDR1 SGHKS, CDR2 YYEKEE (reference sequence). The CDR3 consists of 14 residues. The CDR3 DNA is TGTGCCAGCAGTTCGACAGGATTTCGGCCACCCCTCCACTTT. This encodes CASSSTGFRPPLHF.

This clonotype was counted ten times or more. This chain uses TRBV12-3 or TRBV12-4 with TRBJ1-2; 7 bases are a match to TRBD1. The CDR3 is 14 amino acids. Trimming at V came to 5 bases and at J to 4 bases, leaving 7 bases not matched to a gene. CDR3 region: CASSPRTGIYGYTF. The CDR3, as DNA: TGTGCCAGCAGTCCGCGGACAGGCATCTATGGCTACACCTTC.

The rearrangement links TRBV19 to TRBJ2-7; 9 bases align to TRBD1. Trimming cost V 6 bases and J 0 bases; bases outside gene matches: 9. This CDR3 has 16 residues. The germline gives CDR1 LNHDA, CDR2 SQIVND (reference sequence). The CDR3 sequence: CASSGRGTGLSYEQYF. DNA of the CDR3: TGTGCCAGTAGCGGCCGGGGGACAGGGCTCTCCTACGAGCAGTACTTC.

This CDR3 is CASSQAGGQQPQHF. CDR3 nucleotides: TGTGCCAGCAGCCAAGCGGGGGGCCAACAGCCCCAGCATTTT. The chain has TRBV28 and TRBJ1-5, with D perhaps matching TRBD1 (6 bases). This CDR3 has 14 amino acids. CDR1 MDHEN and CDR2 SYDVKM come from the germline V gene. Trimming stripped 6 bases from V and 7 bases from J, with 16 bases between.

This clonotype was counted between two and nine times. At one end the junction does not follow the germline gene, possibly because of a read error. The gene calls are TRBV19 and TRBJ2-5, with a possible D match to TRBD1 (7 bases). Germline V gene lookup returns CDR1 LNHDA and CDR2 SQIVND (reference sequence). The CDR3 loop spans 14 amino acids. The CDR3 DNA is TGTGCCAGTAGCATAGGAGGGGGCGAAGAGACCCAGTACTTC. This gives the protein CASSIGGGEETQYF.

This clonotype occurred a few times. V and J are TRBV11-2 and TRBJ1-1, with 10 bases identical to TRBD1. V gave up 5 bases and J gave up 11 bases; unmatched junction bases: 20. Per germline, CDR1 SGHAT and CDR2 FQNNGV. This CDR3 has 17 residues. The CDR3 loop reads CASSILPRDRGPRGAFF. The CDR3 DNA reads TGTGCCAGCAGCATCCTACCCCGGGACAGGGGCCCTCGGGGGGCTTTCTTT.

On this clonotype: This may be a read error, as it is one base from a much larger clone. This chain uses TRBV9 with TRBJ1-4; D unresolved. Germline V lookup: CDR1 SGDLS, CDR2 YYNGEE. This CDR3 contains 16 residues. CDR3 region: CASSVGEASTNEKLVF. The CDR3 region has the DNA TGTGCCAGCAGCGTAGGTGAGGCCTCAACTAATGAAAAACTGGTTTTT.

The chain links TRBV7-2 to TRBJ1-4; the D gene is possibly TRBD1 (6 bases). In germline, CDR1 is SGHTA, CDR2 FQGNSA. CDR3 size: 14 residues. Trimming took 8 bases from V and 0 from J, leaving 10 bases between them. The chain's CDR3 is CASGRQATNEKLFF. The CDR3 DNA sequence: TGTGCCAGCGGCCGACAGGCAACTAATGAAAAACTGTTTTTT.

This clonotype was counted many times. V is TRBV28 and J is TRBJ1-4; 7 bases are shared with TRBD1. CDR1 MDHEN and CDR2 SYDVKM come from the germline V gene. The J segment lost 6 bases and the V segment lost 5 bases, leaving 6 bases of the junction unmatched. CDR3 length: 14 amino acids. The CDR3, as DNA: TGTGCCAGCAGTCCCGGACAGGTAGATGAAAAACTGTTTTTT. Amino acid sequence: CASSPGQVDEKLFF.

The chain joins TRBV7-3 to TRBJ2-1, with D perhaps matching TRBD1 (6 bases). This CDR3 comprises 13 residues. Trimming removed 5 bases at V and 5 bases at J, with 10 bases between. From germline, CDR1 is SGHTA and CDR2 FQGTGA. The CDR3 DNA reads as TGTGCCAGCAGCCTCGACAGGAACAATGAGCAGTTCTTC. Translating gives CASSLDRNNEQFF.

The table lists this clonotype with a few counts. J is TRBJ1-6 and V is TRBV7-2, with no clear D. The CDR3 spans 15 residues. With 5 bases removed from V and 8 bases from J, the gap between germline ends came to 16 bases. Germline CDR1 reads SGHTA; CDR2 reads FQGNSA. The CDR3 loop reads CASSQGGPRDSPLHF. The DNA of the CDR3 is TGTGCCAGCAGCCAAGGCGGACCCCGGGATTCACCCCTCCACTTT.

The rearrangement links TRBV6-2 or TRBV6-3 to TRBJ2-7; 7 nucleotides match TRBD1. Germline V gives CDR1 MNHEY, CDR2 SVGEGT. The CDR3 is 15 residues long. Trimming took 5 bases from V and 0 from J; bases not matched to a gene: 7. The CDR3 DNA follows: TGTGCCAGCAGTATCCGGGACAGTCACTCCTACGAGCAGTACTTC. This translates into CASSIRDSHSYEQYF.

This clonotype has at least ten counts. The chain links TRBV7-2 to TRBJ2-7, with D perhaps TRBD1 or TRBD2 (5 bases each). Germline CDR1 is SGHTA and CDR2 is FQGNSA. The CDR3 length is 16 residues. The germline V and J ends were trimmed by 1 base and 2 bases, with 15 bases remaining between them. The CDR3 sequence: CASSLDSGPGPYEQYF. In DNA, the CDR3 is TGTGCCAGCAGCTTAGACTCGGGACCAGGACCCTACGAGCAGTACTTC.

This clonotype was seen only once. This sequence joins TRBV7-9 and TRBJ2-7, with TRBD2 as a possible D gene (6 bases). The CDR3 loop spans 15 amino acids. Looked up from germline, CDR1 is SEHNR and CDR2 is FQNEAQ (reference sequence). The V and J ends lost 4 bases and 0 bases respectively, with 13 bases between them. The CDR3 region is CASSSPAGNSYEQYF. The CDR3 DNA is TGTGCCAGCAGCTCGCCAGCGGGCAACTCCTACGAGCAGTACTTC. Filled out from reference TRBV7-9 and TRBJ2-7, the complete variable domain reads DTGVSQNPRHKITKRGQNVTFRCDPISEHNRLYWYRQTLGQGPEFLTYFQNEAQLEKSRLLSDRFSAERPKGSFSTLEIQRTEQGDSAMYLCASSSPAGNSYEQYFGPGTRLTVT.

The rearrangement links TRBV7-8 to TRBJ2-2, with 7 bases matching TRBD2. V was pared by 5 bases and J by 1 base, with 10 bases of the junction left unmatched. The germline gives CDR1 SGHVS, CDR2 FQNEAQ. CDR3 size: 17 residues. The CDR3, as DNA: TGTGCCAGCAGCCCGCGACTTGGCGGGGGGAACACCGGGGAGCTGTTTTTT. Translated: CASSPRLGGGNTGELFF.

This clonotype has a handful of counts. CDR3 coding DNA: TGTGCCAGCGGAGGACTGGGTAGCTTTAGGCAGTACTTC. The encoded protein is CASGGLGSFRQYF. The V call is TRBV27, the J call TRBJ2-7, with D possibly matching TRBD2 (5 bases). CDR3 length: 13 amino acids. Trimming took off 8 bases at V and 9 bases at J, with 20 bases between the two ends. Looked up from germline, CDR1 is MNHEY and CDR2 is SMNVEV (reference sequence).

This clonotype came up many times. The chain carries TRBV24-1 and TRBJ1-1, with 10 bases identical to TRBD1. V shed 12 bases and J 3 bases; nucleotides not matched to a gene: 15. Germline V gene lookup returns CDR1 KGHDR and CDR2 SFDVKD. This CDR3 has 16 residues. CDR3 amino acids: CAAGRTGGFLDTEAFF. DNA of the CDR3: TGTGCCGCAGGGAGGACAGGGGGTTTCTTGGACACTGAAGCTTTCTTT.

This clonotype was observed at least ten times. CDR3 region: CASSRTGDESSYNSPLHF. DNA of the CDR3: TGTGCCAGCAGCAGGACGGGAGACGAGAGCTCCTATAATTCACCCCTCCACTTT. The chain uses TRBV2 and TRBJ1-6; D gene uncertain. This CDR3 is built from 18 residues. The V end was cut by 6 bases, the J end by 0 bases, with 18 bases between. The germline gives CDR1 SNHLY, CDR2 FYNNEI.